This TCR beta chain was retrieved from a study of T cells after yellow fever vaccination. TCRdb reprocessed the 5' RACE reads via MiXCR and lists one record per CDR3 protein. The data hold about 340,000 distinct CDR3 sequences, with roughly an eighth observed a single time. Trimming took 5 bases from V and 12 from J, leaving 11 bases between them. The CDR3 spans 12 residues. CDR1 MDHEN and CDR2 SYDVKM come from the germline V gene. The receptor's source is a man between 18 and 35 years old who received the YFV17D yellow fever vaccine. The rearrangement links TRBV28 to TRBJ1-6; D is unclear. The starting material was CD4+ T cells sorted from PBMCs, obtained 15 days after the yellow fever booster vaccination. The CDR3 region is CASSLHRVPLHF. The CDR3 nucleotides read TGTGCCAGCAGTCTTCACAGAGTACCCCTCCACTTT.